Below, 15 T cell receptor beta chains from the same sample are listed, as sequenced in a study of T cell clones after liver transplantation. Profiled with immunoSEQ multiplex PCR; TCRdb holds only in-frame clones, not every one. The table records 45,000 to 60,000 clones, 60% to 80% of them present only once. Sequences were derived from CD4+ T cells from blood, sampled at the 22-month timepoint. These receptor sequences come from a human patient who received a liver transplant. The T cells may partly be graft donor cells.

The V call is TRBV28, the J call TRBJ1-5; 7 bases align to TRBD1. CDR1 and CDR2 from the germline V gene are MDHEN and SYDVKM. CDR3 length equals 14 residues. The J segment lost 1 base and the V segment lost 10 bases, leaving 7 bases of the junction unmatched. The CDR3 is CAITGQLSNQPQHF. CDR3 DNA: TGTGCCATCACGGGACAGTTAAGCAATCAGCCCCAGCATTTT.

The rearrangement joins TRBV18 to TRBJ2-4; 7 nucleotides match TRBD1. CDR1 is KGHSH, CDR2 LQKENI, per germline. The CDR3 sequence is 13 residues long. V dropped 2 bases and J dropped 7; count of bases not matched to a gene: 2. CDR3 residues: CASSPDRVNIQYF. The CDR3 nucleotides read TGTGCCAGCTCACCAGACAGGGTGAACATTCAGTACTTC. Variable domain in full (rest from reference TRBV18 and TRBJ2-4): NAGVMQNPRHLVRRRGQEARLRCSPMKGHSHVYWYRQLPEEGLKFMVYLQKENIIDESGMPKERFSAEFPKEGPSILRIQQVVRGDSAAYFCASSPDRVNIQYFGAGTRLSVL.

The V and J genes are TRBV27 and TRBJ2-7, with a tentative D call TRBD1 (6 bases). The germline V and J ends were trimmed by 1 base and 3 bases, with 16 bases remaining between them. Germline V gene sequence: CDR1 MNHEY, CDR2 SMNVEV (reference sequence). This CDR3 spans 16 amino acids. This CDR3 is CASSLLGRGRLYEQYF. For the CDR3, the DNA is TGTGCCAGCAGTTTATTAGGCAGGGGCCGTCTCTACGAGCAGTACTTC.

The chain links TRBV7-2 to TRBJ2-1; D uncertain. Germline CDR1 is SGHTA and CDR2 is FQGNSA. Trimming removed 6 bases at V and 8 bases at J, with 14 bases between. The CDR3 spans 13 residues. CDR3 sequence (DNA): TGTGCCAGCAGTTCCACACTTGGGTATGAGCAGTTCTTC. Amino acids: CASSSTLGYEQFF.

The CDR3 nucleotides read TGTGCAAGTCGCTTAGCAAAAGGCAGGAGGAACACTGAAGCTTTCTTT. Encoded protein: CASRLAKGRRNTEAFF. The rearrangement uses TRBV12-2 and TRBJ1-1. TRBV12-2 is recorded as a pseudogene. This CDR3 region has 16 residues.

The chain recombines TRBV19 with TRBJ2-7; possible D gene TRBD2, 6 bases. From germline, CDR1 is LNHDA and CDR2 SQIVND (reference sequence). The CDR3 sequence is 12 residues long. Trimming removed 10 bases from V and 3 bases from J, with 13 bases in between. In nucleotides, the CDR3 is TGTGCCACTGGGTCGGGGGTCTACGAGCAGTACTTC. As protein: CATGSGVYEQYF.

The chain is built from TRBV5-8 and TRBJ1-2; D is perhaps TRBD1 (6 bases). Germline V gene data show CDR1 as SGHTS and CDR2 as YDEGEE. The CDR3 is 16 amino acids. Between the trimmed V and J ends, which lost 1 base and 0 bases, there was a span of 13 bases. The CDR3 is CASSLTGTRSNYGYTF. The CDR3 DNA reads TGTGCCAGCAGCTTGACTGGGACAAGGTCTAACTATGGCTACACCTTC. The full variable domain, completed using reference TRBV5-8 and TRBJ1-2, is EAGVTQSPTHLIKTRGQQATLRCSPISGHTSVYWYQQALGLGLQFLLWYDEGEERNRGNFPPRFSGRQFPNYSSELNVNALELEDSALYLCASSLTGTRSNYGYTFGSGTRLTVV.

This clone has more than one count but fewer than ten. The chain links TRBV28 to TRBJ2-7; 7 bases match TRBD1. The CDR3 has 16 amino acids. Trimming removed 3 bases from V and 2 bases from J; junction bases left unmatched: 10. Germline CDR1 is MDHEN and CDR2 is SYDVKM. The CDR3 coding sequence is TGTGCCAGCAGTTTTAGTTATGGGACAGCGACCTACGAGCAGTACTTC. Its translation is CASSFSYGTATYEQYF.

The chain uses TRBV30 and TRBJ1-2; 11 positions agree with TRBD1. The junction had 6 bases not matched to a gene; V was cut back by 5 bases and J by 4 bases. In germline, CDR1 is GTSNPN, CDR2 SVGIG (reference sequence). This CDR3 has 14 residues. CDR3 DNA sequence: TGTGCCTGGTTGGGACAGGGGGTGTCCTATGGCTACACCTTC. Its translation: CAWLGQGVSYGYTF.

The chain combines TRBV6-4 with TRBJ1-5, with TRBD1 matching 11 bases. CDR1 is MRHNA, CDR2 SNTAGT, per germline. This CDR3 contains 13 residues. The J segment lost 7 bases and the V segment lost 11 bases, leaving 7 bases of the junction unmatched. The CDR3 reads CAAGGQGEQPQHF. The DNA for the CDR3 is TGTGCCGCCGGGGGACAGGGGGAACAGCCCCAGCATTTT.

The chain links TRBV7-8 to TRBJ2-2; perhaps TRBD2 as D (5 bases). V shed 1 base and J shed 8 bases, with 11 bases lying between them. CDR3 length equals 14 residues. Germline V gives CDR1 SGHVS, CDR2 FQNEAQ. The CDR3 sequence: CASSLGSGRGELFF. DNA of the CDR3: TGTGCCAGCAGCTTAGGATCGGGGAGAGGGGAGCTGTTTTTT.

V is TRBV28 and J is TRBJ1-6; D is unresolved. The CDR3 sequence is 14 residues long. Trimming cost V 3 bases and J 7 bases, with 10 bases left between them. Germline-derived CDR1 and CDR2 are MDHEN and SYDVKM. CDR3 amino acids: CASSFPARNSPLHF. Here the CDR3 DNA reads TGTGCCAGCAGTTTTCCCGCGCGGAATTCACCCCTCCACTTT.

The chain links TRBV2 to TRBJ2-4; D gene ambiguous. Trimming took off 5 bases at V and 0 bases at J, with 14 bases between the two ends. The germline gives CDR1 SNHLY, CDR2 FYNNEI. This CDR3 spans 16 amino acids. The CDR3 loop is CASSPTSQLAKNIQYF. In DNA form, the CDR3 reads TGTGCCAGCAGTCCCACGTCCCAACTAGCCAAAAACATTCAGTACTTC.

This chain connects TRBV6-1 to TRBJ1-5; tentatively, D is TRBD1 (6 bases). This CDR3 spans 14 amino acids. Trimming took off 7 bases at V and 6 bases at J, with 16 bases between the two ends. Germline V CDR1 and CDR2: MNHNS, SASEGT. CDR3: CASMTTGIGQPQHF. For the CDR3, the DNA is TGTGCCAGCATGACCACAGGGATCGGTCAGCCCCAGCATTTT.

The V call is TRBV28, the J call TRBJ2-7; TRBD1 matches at 9 bases. J was trimmed by 7 bases and V by 3 bases; bases with no gene match: 10. Germline CDR1 MDHEN, CDR2 SYDVKM. This CDR3 region has 15 residues. For the CDR3, the DNA is TGTGCCAGCAGTTTCCAGGGACAGGGCCAAGGGGAGCAGTACTTC. Translating it yields CASSFQGQGQGEQYF.